The 32 T cell receptor beta chains below were found in one sample sequenced in a study of control samples from healthy donors and cancer patients. Here immunoSEQ multiplex PCR was the method, and the copy in TCRdb shows in-frame clones only, minus some. Of 120,000 to 150,000 clones detected, about 91% appear once; the ten largest clones hold roughly 3.2%. The sample was blood. These receptors originate from a man aged 25-40 years in good health.

Many counts were recorded for this clone. The J gene is TRBJ1-1, the V gene TRBV29-1, with D possibly being TRBD1 (6 bases). Per germline, CDR1 SQVTM and CDR2 ANQGSEA. Trimming removed 0 bases from V and 2 bases from J, with 13 bases in between. The CDR3 has 15 amino acids. CDR3 loop: CSVEDGGGFNTEAFF. Written as DNA, the CDR3 is TGCAGCGTTGAAGATGGAGGGGGTTTTAACACTGAAGCTTTCTTT.

V gene TRBV28 combines with J gene TRBJ1-2; D not resolved. This CDR3 is built from 15 residues. In germline, CDR1 is MDHEN, CDR2 SYDVKM. Deletions cut 4 bases from V and 0 bases from J, with 12 bases between. In DNA, the CDR3 is TGTGCCAGCAGTTCCCGCTGGAGGTCTAACTATGGCTACACCTTC. It specifies CASSSRWRSNYGYTF.

This rearrangement joins TRBV5-4 to TRBJ1-6; 7 bases match TRBD1. The V gene's germline CDR1 is SGHNT and CDR2 YYREEE (reference sequence). V was pared by 4 bases and J by 6 bases, with 1 base of the junction left unmatched. This CDR3 is built from 13 residues. The CDR3 DNA sequence: TGTGCCAGCAGCGGGGACAGTAATTCACCCCTCCACTTT. Protein: CASSGDSNSPLHF.

The chain has TRBV2 and TRBJ2-3; D may be TRBD1 (5 bases). The germline gives CDR1 SNHLY, CDR2 FYNNEI. V lost 4 bases to trimming and J lost 3 bases, with 11 bases between them. The CDR3 is 14 amino acids. CDR3 sequence reads: CASSGLQGTDTQYF. In DNA, the CDR3 is TGTGCCAGCAGTGGTCTCCAGGGAACAGATACGCAGTATTTT.

V is TRBV5-4 and J is TRBJ2-3; 9 nucleotides agree with TRBD1. There are 15 residues in the CDR3. After removal of 2 bases from V and 6 bases from J, the junction contained 7 bases not matched to a gene. Germline loops: CDR1 SGHNT, CDR2 YYREEE (reference sequence). The CDR3 region is CASSFRDRAEDTQYF. CDR3 bases: TGTGCCAGCAGCTTCCGGGACAGGGCGGAGGATACGCAGTATTTT.

The genes are TRBV30 and TRBJ1-2; a weak D match, TRBD1 (6 bases). This CDR3 is built from 18 residues. The V end lost 3 bases, the J end lost 0 bases, and 23 bases lay between the germline ends. Germline-derived CDR1 and CDR2 are GTSNPN and SVGIG (reference sequence). CDR3 in amino acids: CAWSPKNHRDETNYGYTF. In DNA form, the CDR3 reads TGTGCCTGGAGCCCTAAAAACCACAGGGATGAGACTAACTATGGCTACACCTTC.

A few counts support this clone. The gene calls are TRBV7-9 and TRBJ2-2, with 8 positions matching TRBD2. The CDR3 has 16 residues. Germline V gene sequence: CDR1 SEHNR, CDR2 FQNEAQ (reference sequence). The V gene end was trimmed by 5 bases and the J gene end by 4 bases; junction bases not matched to a gene: 9. CDR3 protein: CASSLAGLAGTGELFF. CDR3 DNA sequence: TGTGCCAGCAGCCTGGCGGGGCTAGCGGGCACCGGGGAGCTGTTTTTT.

The rearrangement joins TRBV27 to TRBJ2-7, with D perhaps being TRBD1 or TRBD2 (5 bases each). Per the germline V gene, CDR1 is MNHEY and CDR2 is SMNVEV (reference sequence). This CDR3 region has 12 residues. V lost 8 bases, J lost 2 bases, and 10 bases lay in between. The CDR3 region is CASGTSTYEQYF. The DNA for the CDR3 is TGTGCCAGCGGGACCAGTACCTACGAGCAGTACTTC.

J is TRBJ1-6 and V is TRBV6-1; 7 bases agree with TRBD1. Trimming took 2 bases from V and 0 from J; bases not matched to a gene: 10. This CDR3 comprises 19 residues. Germline V gene lookup returns CDR1 MNHNS and CDR2 SASEGT. CDR3 residues: CASSEIPAGQFSYNSPLHF. DNA of the CDR3: TGTGCCAGCAGTGAAATCCCAGCGGGACAGTTCTCCTATAATTCACCCCTCCACTTT.

A remark on this clone: The same CDR3 also results from other DNA sequences found in this sample. J is TRBJ1-1 and V is TRBV6-5; no definite D call. This CDR3 region has 13 residues. Trimming shortened V by 0 bases and J by 0 bases, and 2 bases separated the two germline ends. Germline V gene sequence: CDR1 MNHEY, CDR2 SVGAGI. This chain's CDR3 is CASSYSVNTEAFF. For the CDR3, the DNA is TGTGCCAGCAGTTACTCTGTGAACACTGAAGCTTTCTTT.

This chain joins TRBV14 and TRBJ1-1; 7 nucleotides agree with TRBD1. In germline, CDR1 is SGHDN, CDR2 FVKESK. The CDR3 length is 16 residues. V was pared by 3 bases and J by 7 bases, with 14 bases of the junction left unmatched. CDR3 in DNA: TGTGCCAGCAGCCAGCGACAGGGATGGGCGAACGGTGAAGCTTTCTTT. Protein sequence: CASSQRQGWANGEAFF.

This chain uses TRBV15 with TRBJ1-1; D ambiguous. Trimming took 0 bases from V and 2 from J, leaving 10 bases between them. This CDR3 is 15 amino acids long. CDR1 and CDR2 from the germline V gene are LNHNV and YYDKDF (reference sequence). The CDR3 region is CATSRDMKENTEAFF. CDR3 nucleotides: TGTGCCACCAGCAGAGATATGAAGGAAAACACTGAAGCTTTCTTT. Combining the CDR3 with reference TRBV15 and TRBJ1-1 gives the whole variable domain DAMVIQNPRYQVTQFGKPVTLSCSQTLNHNVMYWYQQKSSQAPKLLFHYYDKDFNNEADTPDNFQSRRPNTSFCFLDIRSPGLGDTAMYLCATSRDMKENTEAFFGQGTRLTVV.

This clone was observed once. The chain combines TRBV5-4 with TRBJ1-2; TRBD1 matches 7 bases. Germline V CDR1 and CDR2: SGHNT, YYREEE (reference sequence). With 0 bases clipped from V and 4 bases from J, the junction kept 12 bases outside the gene matches. This CDR3 has 17 residues. The CDR3 protein is CASSLGARGTASYGYTF. The DNA for the CDR3 is TGTGCCAGCAGCTTGGGGGCCAGGGGGACCGCCTCCTATGGCTACACCTTC. The full variable domain, completed using reference TRBV5-4 and TRBJ1-2, is ETGVTQSPTHLIKTRGQQVTLRCSSQSGHNTVSWYQQALGQGPQFIFQYYREEENGRGNFPPRFSGLQFPNYSSELNVNALELDDSALYLCASSLGARGTASYGYTFGSGTRLTVV.

The genes are TRBV6-5 and TRBJ2-1; 10 bases map to TRBD2. This CDR3 has 15 amino acids. CDR1 MNHEY and CDR2 SVGAGI come from the germline V gene. V shed 6 bases and J 5 bases; nucleotides not matched to a gene: 7. CDR3 residues: CASSRSGGANNEQFF. The DNA for the CDR3 is TGTGCCAGCAGCCGAAGCGGGGGGGCTAACAATGAGCAGTTCTTC.

Comments on this clone: Additional DNA sequences in this sample encode the identical CDR3. J is TRBJ1-4 and V is TRBV5-1, with D unclear. Trimming removed 0 bases from V and 7 bases from J, with 4 bases in between. Germline V gene lookup returns CDR1 SGHRS and CDR2 YFSETQ. This CDR3 has 12 residues. The CDR3 DNA reads as TGCGCCAGCAGCTTGGGAGGTGAAAAACTGTTTTTT. Its translation: CASSLGGEKLFF.

The V and J genes are TRBV11-2 and TRBJ1-4; weak D call: TRBD1 (6 bases). The germline V gene has CDR1 SGHAT and CDR2 FQNNGV. V was cut by 4 bases and J by 6 bases, with 12 bases left in between. The CDR3 is 14 amino acids. The CDR3 DNA follows: TGTGCCAGCAGCTCGCGGGGGGCGGATGAAAAACTGTTTTTT. Translated, it gives CASSSRGADEKLFF.

The V and J genes are TRBV28 and TRBJ1-4; D is unclear. This CDR3 has 12 amino acids. Germline V CDR1 and CDR2: MDHEN, SYDVKM. V gave up 6 bases and J gave up 4 bases, with 6 bases separating them. The CDR3 coding sequence is TGTGCCAGCAGGACTCTTAATGAAAAACTGTTTTTT. This translates into CASRTLNEKLFF.

The chain combines TRBV18 with TRBJ2-7, with 8 positions matching TRBD1. The CDR3 is 15 amino acids. Looked up from germline, CDR1 is KGHSH and CDR2 is LQKENI. V shed 3 bases, J shed 2 bases, and the junction held 6 bases outside the gene matches. The CDR3 DNA reads as TGTGCCAGCTCACCGGGACAGGTACTACCCTACGAGCAGTACTTC. Protein sequence: CASSPGQVLPYEQYF. Full variable domain (remainder filled in from reference TRBV18 and TRBJ2-7): NAGVMQNPRHLVRRRGQEARLRCSPMKGHSHVYWYRQLPEEGLKFMVYLQKENIIDESGMPKERFSAEFPKEGPSILRIQQVVRGDSAAYFCASSPGQVLPYEQYFGPGTRLTVT.

This sequence joins TRBV5-1 and TRBJ2-1, with D perhaps matching TRBD1 or TRBD2 (7 bases each). Trimming removed 2 bases at V and 4 bases at J, with 13 bases between. The CDR3 is made up of 15 amino acids. Germline V lookup: CDR1 SGHRS, CDR2 YFSETQ. The CDR3 region is CASSFSGTAYNEQFF. The CDR3 bases are TGCGCCAGCAGCTTCAGCGGGACAGCTTACAATGAGCAGTTCTTC. Using reference TRBV5-1 and TRBJ2-1 for the parts outside the CDR3, the full variable domain is KAGVTQTPRYLIKTRGQQVTLSCSPISGHRSVSWYQQTPGQGLQFLFEYFSETQRNKGNFPGRFSGRQFSNSRSEMNVSTLELGDSALYLCASSFSGTAYNEQFFGPGTRLTVL.

The chain is built from TRBV5-1 and TRBJ1-2; D remains unclear. Germline V lookup: CDR1 SGHRS, CDR2 YFSETQ. The CDR3 sequence is 14 residues long. V was clipped by 3 bases and J by 4 bases, with 13 bases between them. The CDR3 DNA reads TGCGCCAGCAGCTGGACCAGTCCCAGCTATGGCTACACCTTC. It encodes CASSWTSPSYGYTF. Complete variable domain (other parts from reference TRBV5-1 and TRBJ1-2): KAGVTQTPRYLIKTRGQQVTLSCSPISGHRSVSWYQQTPGQGLQFLFEYFSETQRNKGNFPGRFSGRQFSNSRSEMNVSTLELGDSALYLCASSWTSPSYGYTFGSGTRLTVV.

This clone came up once. J is TRBJ2-1 and V is TRBV6-5; 8 bases are shared with TRBD2. Trimming removed 5 bases from V and 2 bases from J; junction bases left unmatched: 2. Germline V lookup: CDR1 MNHEY, CDR2 SVGAGI. This CDR3 is built from 14 residues. The CDR3 DNA sequence: TGTGCCAGCAGTCTAGCGGGCCCCTACAATGAGCAGTTCTTC. Translation gives CASSLAGPYNEQFF.

The gene calls are TRBV6-5 and TRBJ2-2; no clear D gene. Germline V gives CDR1 MNHEY, CDR2 SVGAGI. This CDR3 has 15 residues. Trimming cost V 5 bases and J 3 bases, with 13 bases left between them. The CDR3 protein is CASSPMLWDTGELFF. The CDR3 DNA follows: TGTGCCAGCAGTCCCATGCTTTGGGACACCGGGGAGCTGTTTTTT.

The chain recombines TRBV27 with TRBJ2-7, with D maybe TRBD1 (6 bases). The CDR3 has 14 amino acids. Germline V CDR1 and CDR2: MNHEY, SMNVEV (reference sequence). Trimming removed 5 bases at V and 6 bases at J, with 17 bases between. The chain's CDR3 is CASSPRTALSEQYF. CDR3 coding DNA: TGTGCCAGCAGTCCAAGGACAGCCCTTAGCGAGCAGTACTTC.

J is TRBJ2-7 and V is TRBV4-1, with a tentative D call TRBD1 (6 bases). Germline lookup yields CDR1 MGHRA and CDR2 YSYEKL. The CDR3 is 15 amino acids. V was clipped by 4 bases and J by 3 bases, with 16 bases between them. The CDR3: CASSPEGPGDYEQYF. The CDR3 DNA reads as TGCGCCAGCAGCCCAGAAGGACCAGGGGACTACGAGCAGTACTTC.

The chain has TRBV11-3 and TRBJ2-1, with 8 bases identical to TRBD2. Germline CDR1 and CDR2: SGHNT and YENEEA. CDR3 length: 15 residues. V lost 6 bases, J lost 8 bases, and 12 bases stayed unmatched. CDR3 DNA: TGTGCCAGCAGTCCGTCCCGGGGGGGGCCCCATGAGCAGTTCTTC. Protein product: CASSPSRGGPHEQFF. Based on the CDR3 plus reference TRBV11-3 and TRBJ2-1, the full variable domain is EAGVVQSPRYKIIEKKQPVAFWCNPISGHNTLYWYLQNLGQGPELLIRYENEEAVDDSQLPKDRFSAERLKGVDSTLKIQPAELGDSAVYLCASSPSRGGPHEQFFGPGTRLTVL.

The J gene is TRBJ2-2, the V gene TRBV27; D may be TRBD1 (5 bases). CDR1 is MNHEY and CDR2 is SMNVEV in the germline V gene (reference sequence). Trimming pared 4 bases from V and 3 bases from J, leaving 9 bases between. The CDR3 contains 14 residues. The CDR3 region is CASSYQGYTGELFF. The CDR3 region has the DNA TGTGCCAGCAGTTATCAGGGTTACACCGGGGAGCTGTTTTTT.

J is TRBJ2-7 and V is TRBV9, with D possibly TRBD1 on 7 matching bases. Germline-derived CDR1 and CDR2 are SGDLS and YYNGEE. V lost 6 bases and J 1 base, leaving 14 bases between the germline ends. The CDR3 contains 14 residues. Here the CDR3 reads CASTPGGLSYEQYF. The CDR3 DNA reads TGTGCCAGCACCCCAGGGGGGTTATCCTACGAGCAGTACTTC.

The rearrangement uses TRBV5-1 and TRBJ1-2; a weak D match, TRBD1 (5 bases). Germline V lookup: CDR1 SGHRS, CDR2 YFSETQ. V lost 1 base and J 3 bases, leaving 10 bases between the germline ends. The CDR3 is 14 residues long. CDR3 DNA: TGCGCCAGCAGCTTGCAGGGCGAGGACTATGGCTACACCTTC. Amino acid sequence: CASSLQGEDYGYTF.

The chain carries TRBV19 and TRBJ1-3; possible D gene TRBD1, 5 bases. CDR1 LNHDA and CDR2 SQIVND come from the germline V gene (reference sequence). This CDR3 is built from 19 residues. Trimming took off 3 bases at V and 0 bases at J, with 21 bases between the two ends. The CDR3 coding sequence is TGTGCCAGTAGTATTTGGAGTAGGGCGCTAAGGGGCTCTGGAAACACCATATATTTT. Translating gives CASSIWSRALRGSGNTIYF.

The J gene is TRBJ2-3, the V gene TRBV11-2, with 8 bases matching TRBD2. Germline CDR1 is SGHAT and CDR2 is FQNNGV. CDR3 length: 15 amino acids. With V trimmed by 7 bases and J by 6 bases, 12 bases remained unmatched. CDR3 DNA: TGTGCCAGCACCGAAACACGGGGGGGCCCGGATACGCAGTATTTT. Encoded protein: CASTETRGGPDTQYF.

The chain has TRBV30 and TRBJ1-4; D ambiguous. Germline V CDR1 and CDR2: GTSNPN, SVGIG (reference sequence). Deletions cut 3 bases from V and 11 bases from J, with 10 bases between. This CDR3 comprises 11 residues. CDR3 protein: CAWRKDGKLFF. The CDR3 DNA reads as TGTGCCTGGAGAAAAGACGGGAAACTGTTTTTT. The whole variable domain, remainder taken from reference TRBV30 and TRBJ1-4, is SQTIHQWPATLVQPVGSPLSLECTVEGTSNPNLYWYRQAAGRGLQLLFYSVGIGQISSEVPQNLSASRPQDRQFILSSKKLLLSDSGFYLCAWRKDGKLFFGSGTQLSVL.

A single count supports this clone. The chain joins TRBV5-6 to TRBJ2-2, with TRBD2 identical over 8 bases. With 4 bases clipped from V and 6 bases from J, the junction kept 8 bases outside the gene matches. CDR1 and CDR2 from the germline V gene are SGHDT and YYEEEE. The CDR3 runs to 15 residues. CDR3 sequence: CASSQTGGPPGELFF. Here the CDR3 DNA reads TGTGCCAGCAGCCAGACGGGGGGGCCTCCCGGGGAGCTGTTTTTT. The complete variable domain, with remaining parts taken from reference TRBV5-6 and TRBJ2-2, reads DAGVTQSPTHLIKTRGQQVTLRCSPKSGHDTVSWYQQALGQGPQFIFQYYEEEERQRGNFPDRFSGHQFPNYSSELNVNALLLGDSALYLCASSQTGGPPGELFFGEGSRLTVL.